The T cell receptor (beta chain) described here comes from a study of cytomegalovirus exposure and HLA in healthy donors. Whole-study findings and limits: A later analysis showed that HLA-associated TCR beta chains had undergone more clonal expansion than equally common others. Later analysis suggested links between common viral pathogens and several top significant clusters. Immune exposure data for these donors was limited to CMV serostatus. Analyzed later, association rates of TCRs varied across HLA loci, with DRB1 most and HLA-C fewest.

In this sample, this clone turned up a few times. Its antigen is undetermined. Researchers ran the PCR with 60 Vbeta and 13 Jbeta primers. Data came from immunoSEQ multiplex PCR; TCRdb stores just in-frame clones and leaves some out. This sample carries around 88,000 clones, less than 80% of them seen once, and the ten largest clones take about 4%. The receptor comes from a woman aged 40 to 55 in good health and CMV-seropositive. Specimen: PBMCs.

CDR3 DNA: TGTGCCAGTAGTAGGTTAGCGGGAGAGACGGGGGAGACCCAGTACTTC. Translated, it gives CASSRLAGETGETQYF. V gene TRBV19 combines with J gene TRBJ2-5; 9 bases align to TRBD2. The CDR3 length is 16 residues. V shed 4 bases, J shed 5 bases, and the junction held 11 bases outside the gene matches. Germline CDR1 reads LNHDA; CDR2 reads SQIVND (reference sequence).